A single sample gave rise to the 27 T cell receptor beta chains below, sequenced in a study of T cells expressing NK-cell markers. TCRdb reprocessed the 5' RACE reads, keeping one entry per CDR3 protein, no DNA. The listing contains over 350,000 distinct CDR3 sequences. Sequencing was done on a sample of blood T cells: a sorted CD56 or NKG2C T cell subset, CD4+ or CD8+ T cells, or bulk PBMC T cells (not recorded which). The source of these receptors is a woman in her fifties or sixties in good health.

V usage is TRBV19 and J usage is TRBJ1-5; lacking DNA, the TRBD1 call made by TCRdb goes unchecked. The CDR3 has 17 amino acids. Germline loops: CDR1 LNHDA, CDR2 SQIVND (reference sequence). The CDR3 here is CASKGQGAISPNQPQHF.

The chain joins TRBV4-2 to TRBJ1-2. The CDR3 has 15 residues. CDR1 and CDR2 (germline): LGHNA, YNFKEQ. The CDR3 sequence: CASSQEAAGYYGYTF.

V is TRBV5-5 and J is TRBJ2-3; TCRdb names TRBD1, which stays unverified in the absence of DNA. The CDR3 covers 15 residues. Germline values: CDR1 SGHKS, CDR2 YYEKEE (reference sequence). The chain's CDR3 is CASSPGTTITDTQYF.

The J gene is TRBJ2-1, the V gene TRBV5-1; TCRdb lists TRBD1, though no DNA is available to test this call. Germline CDR1 is SGHRS and CDR2 is YFSETQ. This CDR3 comprises 14 residues. The chain's CDR3 is CASSNSPGPDEQFF.

The rearrangement links TRBV5-6 to TRBJ1-1. The CDR3 length is 15 residues. The germline gives CDR1 SGHDT, CDR2 YYEEEE. This CDR3 is CASSLGKLMNTEAFF.

The chain combines TRBV29-1 with TRBJ2-3. CDR3 length: 13 amino acids. Germline V CDR1 and CDR2: SQVTM, ANQGSEA. The CDR3 sequence is CSVFNPYTDTQYF.

The chain uses TRBV5-1 and TRBJ1-6; TCRdb calls TRBD1, which cannot be checked without DNA. This CDR3 has 15 amino acids. Germline loops: CDR1 SGHRS, CDR2 YFSETQ. The CDR3 sequence: CASSLRQGGGSPLHF.

This sequence joins TRBV20-1 and TRBJ2-1; checking the TCRdb D call of TRBD2 is not possible without DNA. Germline V lookup: CDR1 DFQATT, CDR2 SNEGSKA (reference sequence). This CDR3 has 14 residues. Here the CDR3 reads CSAASGRFRNEQFF.

The genes are TRBV28 and TRBJ1-5; the TRBD1 assignment by TCRdb is unverifiable without DNA. The CDR3 totals 14 residues. Looked up from germline, CDR1 is MDHEN and CDR2 is SYDVKM. CDR3 sequence: CASGSTAPNQPQHF.

This rearrangement joins TRBV4-1 to TRBJ2-3; the TRBD2 assignment by TCRdb is unverifiable without DNA. Germline-derived CDR1 and CDR2 are MGHRA and YSYEKL. The CDR3 runs 15 residues. This CDR3 is CASSHQREGPYTQYF.

This sequence joins TRBV29-1 and TRBJ1-1; TCRdb's D call, TRBD1, is unchecked because there is no DNA. CDR3 length: 14 residues. CDR1 is SQVTM, CDR2 ANQGSEA, per germline. CDR3 sequence reads: CSAEGTDENTEAFF.

This chain joins TRBV6-1 and TRBJ2-6; TCRdb proposes TRBD1, but this gene call is untestable without DNA. The germline V gene encodes CDR1 MNHNS and CDR2 SASEGT. The CDR3 totals 17 residues. The CDR3 region is CASSEQGNFAGANVLTF.

The V gene is TRBV19, the J gene TRBJ2-5. Germline V gene lookup returns CDR1 LNHDA and CDR2 SQIVND (reference sequence). The CDR3 is 14 amino acids. The chain's CDR3 is CASSISSFQETQYF. The complete variable domain, with remaining parts taken from reference TRBV19 and TRBJ2-5, reads DGGITQSPKYLFRKEGQNVTLSCEQNLNHDAMYWYRQDPGQGLRLIYYSQIVNDFQKGDIAEGYSVSREKKESFPLTVTSAQKNPTAFYLCASSISSFQETQYFGPGTRLLVL.

The CDR3 spells CASSDGRMLYEQYF. This chain uses TRBV10-1 with TRBJ2-7. The germline V gene has CDR1 WNHNN and CDR2 SYGVQD (reference sequence). CDR3 length: 14 residues.

The genes are TRBV6-6 and TRBJ2-3; TCRdb's D call of TRBD1 is untestable without DNA. This CDR3 has 14 amino acids. CDR1 and CDR2 (germline): MNHNY, SVGAGI (reference sequence). CDR3 protein: CASNERAGVDTQYF.

The CDR3 reads CASSNEDSPYQETQYF. The J gene is TRBJ2-5, the V gene TRBV7-9; TCRdb proposes TRBD1, but this gene call is untestable without DNA. This CDR3 region has 16 residues. Germline CDR1 SEHNR, CDR2 FQNEAQ (reference sequence). The variable domain in full, with the rest retrieved from reference TRBV7-9 and TRBJ2-5, is DTGVSQNPRHKITKRGQNVTFRCDPISEHNRLYWYRQTLGQGPEFLTYFQNEAQLEKSRLLSDRFSAERPKGSFSTLEIQRTEQGDSAMYLCASSNEDSPYQETQYFGPGTRLLVL.

The chain links TRBV2 to TRBJ2-1; checking the TCRdb D call of TRBD2 is not possible without DNA. The germline CDR1 and CDR2 sequences are SNHLY and FYNNEI. This CDR3 spans 13 amino acids. CDR3 loop: CASSRELAHEQFF. Variable domain in full (rest from reference TRBV2 and TRBJ2-1): EPEVTQTPSHQVTQMGQEVILRCVPISNHLYFYWYRQILGQKVEFLVSFYNNEISEKSEIFDDQFSVERPDGSNFTLKIRSTKLEDSAMYFCASSRELAHEQFFGPGTRLTVL.

The V call is TRBV29-1, the J call TRBJ2-3; TCRdb picks TRBD1, but there is no DNA to check that call. The CDR3 loop spans 12 amino acids. Germline V CDR1 and CDR2: SQVTM, ANQGSEA. CDR3 loop: CSLIPGPDTQYF.

The rearrangement uses TRBV27 and TRBJ2-7; as DNA is missing, the TRBD1 call by TCRdb cannot be tested. The germline CDR1 and CDR2 sequences are MNHEY and SMNVEV (reference sequence). This CDR3 spans 15 amino acids. Here the CDR3 reads CASSPWTGKVNEQYF.

The V call is TRBV20-1, the J call TRBJ2-3; TCRdb designates TRBD2, a call that cannot be tested without DNA. CDR1 is DFQATT, CDR2 SNEGSKA, per germline (reference sequence). This CDR3 comprises 14 residues. The chain's CDR3 is CSARGAGAPDTQYF.

This chain connects TRBV27 to TRBJ2-3. Germline V gene data show CDR1 as MNHEY and CDR2 as SMNVEV (reference sequence). The CDR3 runs 14 residues. The CDR3 is CASSLSGPPDTQYF.

The chain joins TRBV25-1 to TRBJ2-1; TCRdb calls TRBD2, which cannot be checked without DNA. This CDR3 contains 19 residues. Looked up from germline, CDR1 is MGHDK and CDR2 is SYGVNS. CDR3 amino acids: CASSAPTWRSGVSYNEQFF.

The V gene is TRBV6-5, the J gene TRBJ1-3. The germline gives CDR1 MNHEY, CDR2 SVGAGI. The CDR3 totals 15 residues. The CDR3 protein is CASSKTSSSGNTIYF.

The chain employs TRBV5-1 and TRBJ2-1; TCRdb calls TRBD1, which cannot be checked without DNA. This CDR3 contains 15 residues. Looked up from germline, CDR1 is SGHRS and CDR2 is YFSETQ. The CDR3 spells CASSLGWTDHNEQFF.

The rearrangement links TRBV12-3 or TRBV12-4 to TRBJ1-5; TCRdb gives TRBD1 as the D gene, but with no DNA this cannot be confirmed. The CDR3 length is 15 residues. The CDR3 sequence: CASSAATGGYQPQHF.

The chain has TRBV2 and TRBJ2-1; no DNA is available, so the TRBD1 call from TCRdb remains unchecked. The CDR3 covers 12 residues. Germline lookup yields CDR1 SNHLY and CDR2 FYNNEI. The CDR3 is CASLTPGDEQFF.

V gene TRBV14 combines with J gene TRBJ2-5; the TRBD1 assignment by TCRdb is unverifiable without DNA. The length of the CDR3 is 14 residues. Germline V lookup: CDR1 SGHDN, CDR2 FVKESK. The CDR3 loop is CASSLPRVGETQYF.